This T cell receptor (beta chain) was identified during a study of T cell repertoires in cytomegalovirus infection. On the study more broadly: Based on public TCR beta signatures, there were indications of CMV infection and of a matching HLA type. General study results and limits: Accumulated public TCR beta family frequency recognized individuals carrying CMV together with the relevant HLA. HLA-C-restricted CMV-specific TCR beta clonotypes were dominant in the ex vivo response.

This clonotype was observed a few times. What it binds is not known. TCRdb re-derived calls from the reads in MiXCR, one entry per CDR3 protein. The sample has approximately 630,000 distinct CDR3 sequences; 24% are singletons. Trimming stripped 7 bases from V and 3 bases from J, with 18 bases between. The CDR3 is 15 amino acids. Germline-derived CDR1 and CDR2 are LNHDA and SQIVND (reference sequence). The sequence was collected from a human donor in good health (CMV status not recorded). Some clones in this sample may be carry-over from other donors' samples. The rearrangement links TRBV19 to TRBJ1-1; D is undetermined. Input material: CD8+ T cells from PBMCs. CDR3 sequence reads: CASIGTALWDTEAFF. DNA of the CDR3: TGTGCCAGTATTGGAACAGCCCTTTGGGACACTGAAGCTTTCTTT.